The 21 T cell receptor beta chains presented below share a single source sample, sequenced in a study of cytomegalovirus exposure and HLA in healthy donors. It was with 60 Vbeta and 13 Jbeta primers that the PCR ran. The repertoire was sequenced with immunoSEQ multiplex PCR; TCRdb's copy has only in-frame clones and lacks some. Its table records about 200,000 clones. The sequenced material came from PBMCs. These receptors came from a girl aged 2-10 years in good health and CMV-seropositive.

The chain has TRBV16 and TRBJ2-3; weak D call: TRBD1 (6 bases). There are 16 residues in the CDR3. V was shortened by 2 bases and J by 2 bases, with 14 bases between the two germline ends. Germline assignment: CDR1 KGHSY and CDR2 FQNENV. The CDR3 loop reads CASSQGGQTHTDTQYF. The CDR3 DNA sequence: TGTGCCAGCAGCCAAGGAGGACAGACCCACACAGATACGCAGTATTTT.

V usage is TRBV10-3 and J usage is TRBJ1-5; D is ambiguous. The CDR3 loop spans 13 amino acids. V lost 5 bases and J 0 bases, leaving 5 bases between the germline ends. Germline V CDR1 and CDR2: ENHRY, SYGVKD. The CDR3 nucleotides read TGTGCCATCAGTTCAGATAGCAATCAGCCCCAGCATTTT. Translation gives CAISSDSNQPQHF.

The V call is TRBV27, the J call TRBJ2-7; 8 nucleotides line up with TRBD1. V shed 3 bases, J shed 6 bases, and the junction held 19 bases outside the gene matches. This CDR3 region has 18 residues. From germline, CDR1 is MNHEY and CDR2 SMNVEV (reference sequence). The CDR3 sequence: CASSLAQIGTGSPGEQYF. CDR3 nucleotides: TGTGCCAGCAGTTTGGCACAAATCGGGACAGGATCCCCGGGCGAGCAGTACTTC.

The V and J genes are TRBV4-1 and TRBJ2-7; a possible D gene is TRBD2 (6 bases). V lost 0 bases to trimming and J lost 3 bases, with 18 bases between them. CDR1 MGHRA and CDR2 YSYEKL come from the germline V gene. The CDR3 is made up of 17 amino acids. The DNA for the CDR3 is TGCGCCAGCAGCCAAGAACACTGGGGGAGGAGGGGCTACGAGCAGTACTTC. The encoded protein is CASSQEHWGRRGYEQYF.

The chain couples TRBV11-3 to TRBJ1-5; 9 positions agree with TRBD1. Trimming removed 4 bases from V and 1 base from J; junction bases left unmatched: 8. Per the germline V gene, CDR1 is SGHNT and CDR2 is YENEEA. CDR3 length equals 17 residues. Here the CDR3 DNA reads TGTGCCAGCAGCTCCGGAAAGACAGGGGGGAGCAATCAGCCCCAGCATTTT. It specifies CASSSGKTGGSNQPQHF.

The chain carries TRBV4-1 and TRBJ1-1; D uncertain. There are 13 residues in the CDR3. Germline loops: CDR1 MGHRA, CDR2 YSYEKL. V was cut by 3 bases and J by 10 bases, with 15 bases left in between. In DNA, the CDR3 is TGCGCCAGCAGCCACCTGACTCGGAGCGGAGCTTTCTTT. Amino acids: CASSHLTRSGAFF.

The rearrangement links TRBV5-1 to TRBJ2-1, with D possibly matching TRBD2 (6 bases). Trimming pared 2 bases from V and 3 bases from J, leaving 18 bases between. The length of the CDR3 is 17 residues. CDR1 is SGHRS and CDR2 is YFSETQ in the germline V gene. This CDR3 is CASSLRNPGLHYNEQFF. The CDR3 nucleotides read TGCGCCAGCAGCTTAAGGAACCCGGGACTTCACTACAATGAGCAGTTCTTC.

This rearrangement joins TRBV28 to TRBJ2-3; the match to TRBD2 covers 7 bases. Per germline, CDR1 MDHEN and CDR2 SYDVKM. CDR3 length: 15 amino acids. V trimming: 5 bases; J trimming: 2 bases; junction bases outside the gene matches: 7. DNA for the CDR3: TGTGCCAGCAGTCCCCTAGCGGATTACACAGATACGCAGTATTTT. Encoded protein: CASSPLADYTDTQYF.

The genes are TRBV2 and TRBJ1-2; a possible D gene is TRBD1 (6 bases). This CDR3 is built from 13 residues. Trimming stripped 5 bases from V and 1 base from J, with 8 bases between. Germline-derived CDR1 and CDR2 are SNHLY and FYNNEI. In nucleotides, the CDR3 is TGTGCCAGCAGTAGGGACAATAACTATGGCTACACCTTC. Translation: CASSRDNNYGYTF.

CDR3 nucleotides: TGTGCCAGCAGCTTGGAAGGACAGAGGTATCTCACTGAAGCTTTCTTT. Translation: CASSLEGQRYLTEAFF. J is TRBJ1-1 and V is TRBV5-6, with a weak D call TRBD1 (6 bases). The CDR3 length is 16 residues. Germline lookup yields CDR1 SGHDT and CDR2 YYEEEE. Trimming left V 0 bases short and J 4 bases short, with 16 bases between.

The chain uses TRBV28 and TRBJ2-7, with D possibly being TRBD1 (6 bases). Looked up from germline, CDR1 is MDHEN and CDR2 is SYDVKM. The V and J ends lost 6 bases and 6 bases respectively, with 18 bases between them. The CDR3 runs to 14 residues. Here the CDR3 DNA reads TGTGCCAGCAGGCCCGGGACAATCCCGAGCGAGCAGTACTTC. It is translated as CASRPGTIPSEQYF.

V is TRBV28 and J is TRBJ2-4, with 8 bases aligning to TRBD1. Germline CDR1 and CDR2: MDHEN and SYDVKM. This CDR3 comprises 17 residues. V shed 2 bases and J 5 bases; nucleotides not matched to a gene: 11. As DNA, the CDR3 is TGTGCCAGCAGTTTAGTCGACAGGGGCACGGGACAAAACATTCAGTACTTC. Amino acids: CASSLVDRGTGQNIQYF.

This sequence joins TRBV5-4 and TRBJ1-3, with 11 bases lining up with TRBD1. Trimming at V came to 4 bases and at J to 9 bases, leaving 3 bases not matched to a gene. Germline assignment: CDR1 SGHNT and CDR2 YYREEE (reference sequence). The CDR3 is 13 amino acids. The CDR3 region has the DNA TGTGCCAGCAGCCGGACAGGGGGCGGCACCATATATTTT. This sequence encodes CASSRTGGGTIYF.

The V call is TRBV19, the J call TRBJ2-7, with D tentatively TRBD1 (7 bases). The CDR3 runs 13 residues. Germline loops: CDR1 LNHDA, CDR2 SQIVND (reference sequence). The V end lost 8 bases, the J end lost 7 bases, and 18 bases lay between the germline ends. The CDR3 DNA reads TGTGCCAGTGGGGCGAGGGGGCGGGAAGAGCAGTACTTC. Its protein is CASGARGREEQYF.

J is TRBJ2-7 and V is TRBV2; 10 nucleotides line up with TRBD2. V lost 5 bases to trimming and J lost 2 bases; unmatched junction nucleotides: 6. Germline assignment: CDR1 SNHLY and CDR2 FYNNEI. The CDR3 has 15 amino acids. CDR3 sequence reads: CASSPGLAVTYEQYF. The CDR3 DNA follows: TGTGCCAGCAGTCCCGGACTAGCGGTTACCTACGAGCAGTACTTC.

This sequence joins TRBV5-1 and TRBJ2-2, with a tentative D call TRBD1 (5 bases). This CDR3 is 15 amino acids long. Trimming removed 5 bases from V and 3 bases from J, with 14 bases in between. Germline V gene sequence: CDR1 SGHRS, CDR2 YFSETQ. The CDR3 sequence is CASREGAFDTGELFF. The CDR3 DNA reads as TGCGCCAGCAGAGAAGGGGCGTTCGACACCGGGGAGCTGTTTTTT.

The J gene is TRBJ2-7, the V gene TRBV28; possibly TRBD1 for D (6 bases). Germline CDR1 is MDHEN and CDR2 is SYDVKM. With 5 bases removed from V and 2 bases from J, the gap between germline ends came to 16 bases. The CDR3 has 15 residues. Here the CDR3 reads CASSILRDKAYEQYF. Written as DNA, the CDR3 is TGTGCCAGCAGTATCTTACGGGACAAAGCCTACGAGCAGTACTTC.

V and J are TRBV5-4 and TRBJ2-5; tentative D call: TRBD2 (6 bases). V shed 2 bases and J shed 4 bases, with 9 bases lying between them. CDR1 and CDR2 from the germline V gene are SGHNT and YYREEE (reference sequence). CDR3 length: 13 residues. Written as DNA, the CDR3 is TGTGCCAGCAGCTTTGCAGCGGGAGAGACCCAGTACTTC. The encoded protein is CASSFAAGETQYF.

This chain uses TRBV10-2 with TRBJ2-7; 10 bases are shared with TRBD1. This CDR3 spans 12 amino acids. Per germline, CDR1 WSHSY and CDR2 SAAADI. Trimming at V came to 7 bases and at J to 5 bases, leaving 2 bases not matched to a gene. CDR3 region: CASTTGGNEQYF. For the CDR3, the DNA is TGCGCCAGCACGACAGGGGGCAACGAGCAGTACTTC.

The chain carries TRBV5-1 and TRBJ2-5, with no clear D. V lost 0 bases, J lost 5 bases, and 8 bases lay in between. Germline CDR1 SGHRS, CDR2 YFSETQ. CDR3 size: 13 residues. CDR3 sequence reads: CASSLDMRETQYF. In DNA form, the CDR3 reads TGCGCCAGCAGCTTGGACATGAGGGAGACCCAGTACTTC.

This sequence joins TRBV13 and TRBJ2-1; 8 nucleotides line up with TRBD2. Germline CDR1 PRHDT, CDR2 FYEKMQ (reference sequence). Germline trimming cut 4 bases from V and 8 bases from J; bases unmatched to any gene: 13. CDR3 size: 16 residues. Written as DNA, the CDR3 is TGTGCCAGCAGCTCATCCGGGACTAGGGCTGTGTATGAGCAGTTCTTC. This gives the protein CASSSSGTRAVYEQFF.